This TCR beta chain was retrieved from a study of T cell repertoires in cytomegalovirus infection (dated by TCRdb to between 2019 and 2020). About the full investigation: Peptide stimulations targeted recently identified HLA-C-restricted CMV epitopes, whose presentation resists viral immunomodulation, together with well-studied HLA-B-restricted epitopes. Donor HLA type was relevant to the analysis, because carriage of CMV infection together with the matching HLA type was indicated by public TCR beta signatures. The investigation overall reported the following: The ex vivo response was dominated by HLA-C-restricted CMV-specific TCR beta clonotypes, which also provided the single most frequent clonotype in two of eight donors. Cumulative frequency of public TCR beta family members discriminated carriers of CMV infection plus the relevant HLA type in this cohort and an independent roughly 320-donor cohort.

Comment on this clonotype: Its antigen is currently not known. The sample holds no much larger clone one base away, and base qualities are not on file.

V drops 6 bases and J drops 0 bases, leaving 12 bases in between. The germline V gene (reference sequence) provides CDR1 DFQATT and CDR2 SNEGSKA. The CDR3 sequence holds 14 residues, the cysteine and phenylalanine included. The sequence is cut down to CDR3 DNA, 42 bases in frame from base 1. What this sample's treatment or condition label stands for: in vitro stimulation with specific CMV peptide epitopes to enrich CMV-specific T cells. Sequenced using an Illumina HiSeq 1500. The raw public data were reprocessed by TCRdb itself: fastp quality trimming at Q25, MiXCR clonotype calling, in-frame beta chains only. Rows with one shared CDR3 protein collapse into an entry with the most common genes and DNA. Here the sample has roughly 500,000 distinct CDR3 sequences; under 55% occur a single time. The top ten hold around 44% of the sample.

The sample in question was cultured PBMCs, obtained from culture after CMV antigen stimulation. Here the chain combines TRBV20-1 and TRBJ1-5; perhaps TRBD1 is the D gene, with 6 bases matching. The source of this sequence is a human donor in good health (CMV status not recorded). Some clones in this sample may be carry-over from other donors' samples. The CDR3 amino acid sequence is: CSATDRFSNQPQHF. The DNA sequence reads TGCAGTGCGACCGACAGGTTTAGCAATCAGCCCCAGCATTTT.